The clone carrying this T cell receptor beta chain was seen a few times. The target antigen is unknown. TCRdb analysed the reads with MiXCR anew, one entry per CDR3 protein. This sample has 650,000 to 900,000 distinct CDR3 sequences, with about 31% found just once. The sample comes from a study of T cell repertoires in cytomegalovirus infection. Study information: Alongside well-studied HLA-B-restricted CMV epitopes, recently identified HLA-C-restricted CMV epitopes were also used. Matching HLA type, along with CMV infection, was indicated by public TCR beta signatures. Overall study results and limits: The ex vivo response was dominated by HLA-C-restricted CMV-specific TCR beta clonotypes.

The CDR3 consists of 14 residues. The germline V and J ends were trimmed by 2 bases and 3 bases, with 10 bases remaining between them. Germline V CDR1 and CDR2: SEHNR, FQNEAQ (reference sequence). This chain connects TRBV7-9 to TRBJ2-5; the D gene is possibly TRBD1 (5 bases). The sample in question was cultured CD8+ T cells from PBMCs, obtained from culture after CMV antigen stimulation. The clonotype comes from a human donor in good health (CMV status not recorded). Some clones in this sample may be carry-over from other donors' samples. The CDR3 nucleotides read TGTGCCAGCAGCTTACTCAGGGTAGAAGAGACCCAGTACTTC. This codes for CASSLLRVEETQYF.